A selection of T cell receptor beta chains follows, all from one sample in a study of monozygotic twins with inflammatory bowel disease. TCRdb reanalyzed the 5' RACE reads, giving one entry per CDR3 protein sequence and no DNA. Its table records 350,000 to 400,000 distinct CDR3 sequences. The sample comprised blood. Receptors originate from a human donor with ulcerative colitis or Crohn's disease, or a healthy co-twin of an affected twin (not recorded which). The CDR3 runs from the conserved cysteine through the conserved F or W.

TRBV12-3/TRBV12-4,TRBJ1-3,CASSLTGFGNTIYF
TRBV30,TRBJ2-1,CAWSPPGPLYNEQFF
TRBV7-9,TRBJ2-7,CASSSSRESYEQYF
TRBV24-1,TRBJ2-5,CASSSAFGPGETQYF
TRBV9,TRBJ1-1,CASSVNPEWDTRNTEAFF
TRBV5-1,TRBJ1-2,CASSLVGDNYGYTF
TRBV28,TRBJ1-1,CASIQASDINTEAFF
TRBV5-1,TRBJ2-1,CASSWGQQYNEQFF
TRBV7-2,TRBJ2-3,CASSWRRGGDTQYF
TRBV7-2,TRBJ1-2,CASSLVRTDGYTF
TRBV12-3/TRBV12-4,TRBJ1-1,CASRLDRPNTEAFF
TRBV5-1,TRBJ1-5,CASSTEYNQPQHF
TRBV7-9,TRBJ1-2,CASSPATAYVYGYTF
TRBV12-3/TRBV12-4,TRBJ2-1,CASSLVTLEQFF
TRBV6-2/TRBV6-3,TRBJ2-4,CASSLTASKNIQYF
TRBV18,TRBJ2-6,CASSQGTIDSGANVLTF
TRBV5-1,TRBJ1-6,CASRSLDRGTSPLHF